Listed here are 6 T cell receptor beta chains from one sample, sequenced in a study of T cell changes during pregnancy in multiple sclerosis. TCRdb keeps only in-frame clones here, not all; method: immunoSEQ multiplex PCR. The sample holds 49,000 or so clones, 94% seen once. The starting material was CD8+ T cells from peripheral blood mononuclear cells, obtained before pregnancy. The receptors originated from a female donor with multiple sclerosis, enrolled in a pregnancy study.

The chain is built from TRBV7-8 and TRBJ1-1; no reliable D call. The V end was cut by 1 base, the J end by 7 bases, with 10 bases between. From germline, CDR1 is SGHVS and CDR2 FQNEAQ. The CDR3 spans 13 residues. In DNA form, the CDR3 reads TGTGCCAGCAGCTTAGAGGTGACAAGTGAAGCTTTCTTT. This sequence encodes CASSLEVTSEAFF.

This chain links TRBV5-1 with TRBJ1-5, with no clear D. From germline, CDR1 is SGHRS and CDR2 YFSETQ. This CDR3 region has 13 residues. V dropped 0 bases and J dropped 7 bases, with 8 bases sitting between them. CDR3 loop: CASSLGLRQPQHF. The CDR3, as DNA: TGCGCCAGCAGCTTGGGGCTCCGACAGCCCCAGCATTTT.

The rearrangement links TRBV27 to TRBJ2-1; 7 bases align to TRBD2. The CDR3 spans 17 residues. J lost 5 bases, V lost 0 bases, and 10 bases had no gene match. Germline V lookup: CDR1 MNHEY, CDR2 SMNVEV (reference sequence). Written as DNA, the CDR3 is TGTGCCAGCAGTTTATCGGGCGCCCTAGCGGAGGACAATGAGCAGTTCTTC. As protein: CASSLSGALAEDNEQFF.

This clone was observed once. The CDR3 spells CAISSGTSGTDTQYF. In DNA, the CDR3 is TGTGCCATCAGCTCCGGGACTAGCGGGACAGATACGCAGTATTTT. The chain is built from TRBV10-3 and TRBJ2-3, with TRBD2 identical over 12 bases. Germline V gene data show CDR1 as ENHRY and CDR2 as SYGVKD. The CDR3 is 15 amino acids. Germline trimming cut 6 bases from V and 3 bases from J; bases unmatched to any gene: 4.

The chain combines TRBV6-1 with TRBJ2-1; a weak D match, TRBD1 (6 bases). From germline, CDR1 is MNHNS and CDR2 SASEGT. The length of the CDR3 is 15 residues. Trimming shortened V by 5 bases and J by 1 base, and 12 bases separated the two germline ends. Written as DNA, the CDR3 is TGTGCCAGCAGTCCAACAGGGCTATCCTACAATGAGCAGTTCTTC. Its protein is CASSPTGLSYNEQFF.

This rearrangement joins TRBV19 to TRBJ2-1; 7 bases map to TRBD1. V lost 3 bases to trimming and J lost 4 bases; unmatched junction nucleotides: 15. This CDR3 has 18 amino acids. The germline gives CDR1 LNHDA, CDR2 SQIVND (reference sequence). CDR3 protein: CASSITNYRGRVYNEQFF. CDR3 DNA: TGTGCCAGTAGTATCACCAACTACAGGGGCCGAGTATACAATGAGCAGTTCTTC.